These 2 T cell receptor beta chains originate from one sample sequenced in a study of shared clonotypes between healthy human individuals. Naive CD8 cells lacked CD45RO and underwent positive selection for CCR7, leaving out terminally differentiated effector memory CD45RA+ cells. Assay: immunoSEQ multiplex PCR; the TCRdb copy retains only in-frame clones and omits some. This repertoire shows about 2.2 million clones, about 93% found once; its top ten account for about 1.5%. The sequencing input was naive CD8+ T cells from PBMCs. These receptors were obtained from a man aged 18 to 29 in good health. Some clones in this sample may be carry-over from other donors' samples.

The chain couples TRBV15 to TRBJ2-2; D possibly matches TRBD1 or TRBD2 (5 bases each). This CDR3 is built from 20 residues. V lost 3 bases to trimming and J lost 0 bases, with 23 bases between them. The germline CDR1 and CDR2 sequences are LNHNV and YYDKDF (reference sequence). DNA for the CDR3: TGTGCCACCAGCAGTCTCCCGAGGGTAGACAGCAACCCGAACACCGGGGAGCTGTTTTTT. Protein product: CATSSLPRVDSNPNTGELFF. Looking up the rest from reference TRBV15 and TRBJ2-2 gives the full variable domain: DAMVIQNPRYQVTQFGKPVTLSCSQTLNHNVMYWYQQKSSQAPKLLFHYYDKDFNNEADTPDNFQSRRPNTSFCFLDIRSPGLGDTAMYLCATSSLPRVDSNPNTGELFFGEGSRLTVL.

The rearrangement links TRBV7-9 to TRBJ2-7; a weak D match, TRBD2 (6 bases). The V and J ends lost 2 bases and 5 bases respectively, with 10 bases between them. The V gene's germline CDR1 is SEHNR and CDR2 FQNEAQ (reference sequence). This CDR3 is 13 amino acids long. CDR3 nucleotides: TGTGCCAGCAGCTTACCACTAGCTAACGAGCAGTACTTC. It encodes CASSLPLANEQYF.